Given below is one TCR beta chain in context. The data belong to a study of technical replicates of blood from a handful of donors. Germline lookup yields CDR1 LNHNV and CDR2 YYDKDF (reference sequence). CDR3 length: 16 residues. Deletions cut 0 bases from V and 0 bases from J, with 11 bases between. Assay used: immunoSEQ multiplex PCR; TCRdb lists only in-frame clones, some missing. Among just under 100,000 clones listed, 95% were seen once. The V and J genes are TRBV15 and TRBJ1-1, with no clear D. The sequenced sample was T cells isolated from PBMCs. The TCR originated in a human donor in good health. This chain's CDR3 is CATSRDRQVLNTEAFF. DNA of the CDR3: TGTGCCACCAGCAGAGATCGGCAGGTTTTGAACACTGAAGCTTTCTTT.